This T cell receptor beta chain was sequenced in a study of beta chain features in type 1 diabetes. V lost 4 bases to trimming and J lost 8 bases, with 18 bases between them. The CDR3 totals 15 residues. Germline V gives CDR1 SGHDT, CDR2 YYEEEE. Investigators reverse transcribed all isolated RNA, so they sequenced expressed TCRB transcripts. Generated by immunoSEQ multiplex PCR, the TCRdb table keeps only in-frame clones and is missing some. The sample lists some 500,000 clones; more than 9.5% were seen once. The V gene is TRBV5-6, the J gene TRBJ1-4; D possibly corresponds to TRBD1 (6 bases). The sequence came from a woman aged 18-30 years in good health. What was sequenced was naive CD4+ T cells from blood. CDR3 nucleotides: TGTGCCAGCAGCCCCCGTGGCAGGGGCAAAGAAAAACTGTTTTTT. It is translated as CASSPRGRGKEKLFF.